What follows are 2 T cell receptor beta chains derived from one specimen sequenced in a study of low-dose radiotherapy and immunotherapy resistance in tumors. Alpha- and beta-chain coverage of first-strand cDNA came from TRAV- and TRBV-specific primers. TCR amplification ran 15 to 25 PCR cycles using constant-region and V-primer adapter primers. TCRdb re-called the reads through MiXCR, storing one row per CDR3 protein. The sample includes more than 50,000 distinct CDR3 sequences, about 26% of them seen just once. Regarding time point: before trial treatment. Material: PBMCs, obtained before treatment. These receptors came from a male donor with rectosigmoid adenocarcinoma.

The chain combines TRBV2 with TRBJ2-1; TRBD1 matches 10 bases. The V segment lost 6 bases and the J segment 8 bases; nucleotides outside the gene matches: 7. The germline gives CDR1 SNHLY, CDR2 FYNNEI. The CDR3 contains 14 residues. CDR3 region: CASRSGTGADEQFF. The CDR3 DNA follows: TGTGCCAGCAGATCCGGGACAGGGGCCGATGAGCAGTTCTTC.

This clonotype has at least ten counts. This chain links TRBV23-1 with TRBJ2-1; 7 bases match TRBD1. TRBV23-1 falls under the ORF class, with uncertain function. This CDR3 is 14 amino acids long. The V gene end was trimmed by 6 bases and the J gene end by 4 bases; junction bases not matched to a gene: 6. As DNA, the CDR3 is TGCGCCAGCAGACGGACAGGTGGATACAATGAGCAGTTCTTC. It codes for CASRRTGGYNEQFF.